A selection of T cell receptor beta chains follows, all from one sample in a study of blood T cell repertoires in COVID-19. TCRdb's table, derived via immunoSEQ multiplex PCR, lists solely in-frame clones and lacks some. Of around 220,000 clones in the sample, about nine tenths are singletons; the top ten hold about 6.3%. The specimen was PBMCs or T cells enriched from blood (not recorded which). These receptors originate from a woman aged 30 to 39 with acute COVID-19. CDR3s include the opening cysteine and the closing phenylalanine or tryptophan. The D gene is left open where the match is weak. A row's size may be missing; if present it is once, few, many or a size class.

clone_size: few; v_call: TRBV12-3/TRBV12-4; j_call: TRBJ1-1; d_call: .; cdr3_aa: CASSHGTEAFF; cdr3_nt: TGTGCCAGCAGTCACGGGACAGAAGCTTTCTTT
clone_size: .; v_call: TRBV29-1; j_call: TRBJ1-1; d_call: .; cdr3_aa: CSVEYQGDTEAFF; cdr3_nt: TGCAGCGTTGAATACCAGGGTGACACTGAAGCTTTCTTT
clone_size: .; v_call: TRBV7-9; j_call: TRBJ2-2; d_call: .; cdr3_aa: CASSYSGVLDTGELFF; cdr3_nt: TGTGCCAGCAGCTATTCGGGGGTATTGGACACCGGGGAGCTGTTTTTT
clone_size: .; v_call: TRBV9; j_call: TRBJ1-3; d_call: TRBD1; cdr3_aa: CASSLETGAGNTIYF; cdr3_nt: TGTGCCAGCAGCCTTGAGACAGGGGCTGGAAACACCATATATTTT
clone_size: once; v_call: TRBV30; j_call: TRBJ2-1; d_call: TRBD2; cdr3_aa: CAWSAGTSGNEQFF; cdr3_nt: TGTGCCTGGTCGGCCGGGACTAGCGGCAATGAGCAGTTCTTC
clone_size: .; v_call: TRBV28; j_call: TRBJ2-2; d_call: .; cdr3_aa: CASSLLAGLYPGELFF; cdr3_nt: TGTGCCAGCAGTTTATTGGCCGGACTATACCCCGGGGAGCTGTTTTTT
clone_size: few; v_call: TRBV6-5; j_call: TRBJ2-7; d_call: .; cdr3_aa: CASSYSSAYEQYF; cdr3_nt: TGTGCCAGCAGTTACTCTAGCGCCTACGAGCAGTACTTC
clone_size: few; v_call: TRBV7-6; j_call: TRBJ2-2; d_call: .; cdr3_aa: CASSLAGGPGELFF; cdr3_nt: TGTGCCAGCAGCTTAGCTGGCGGTCCCGGGGAGCTGTTTTTT
clone_size: few; v_call: TRBV19; j_call: TRBJ2-3; d_call: TRBD2; cdr3_aa: CASSEKREITDTQYF; cdr3_nt: TGTGCCAGTAGTGAAAAGCGGGAGATCACAGATACGCAGTATTTT
clone_size: .; v_call: TRBV11-3; j_call: TRBJ2-7; d_call: TRBD1; cdr3_aa: CASSLVGTGKHWQYF; cdr3_nt: TGTGCCAGCAGCTTAGTTGGGACAGGGAAGCATTGGCAGTACTTC
clone_size: .; v_call: TRBV5-6; j_call: TRBJ2-1; d_call: .; cdr3_aa: CASSVRLVEQFF; cdr3_nt: TGTGCCAGCAGCGTGAGGCTTGTTGAGCAGTTCTTC
clone_size: .; v_call: TRBV21-1; j_call: TRBJ1-2; d_call: .; cdr3_aa: CASSKRGQNYGYTF; cdr3_nt: TGTGCCAGCAGCAAAAGGGGACAGAACTATGGCTACACCTTC
clone_size: few; v_call: TRBV7-2; j_call: TRBJ2-1; d_call: TRBD2; cdr3_aa: CASSLRTGLAGSYNEQFF; cdr3_nt: TGTGCCAGCAGCTTAAGAACCGGACTAGCGGGATCCTACAATGAGCAGTTCTTC
clone_size: .; v_call: TRBV7-9; j_call: TRBJ1-1; d_call: .; cdr3_aa: CASSSGRQLNTEAFF; cdr3_nt: TGTGCCAGCAGCTCGGGCCGACAGCTGAACACTGAAGCTTTCTTT
clone_size: .; v_call: TRBV28; j_call: TRBJ2-3; d_call: TRBD1; cdr3_aa: CASSLDRGLGRDTQYF; cdr3_nt: TGTGCCAGCAGTTTGGACAGGGGGCTAGGTCGAGATACGCAGTATTTT
clone_size: .; v_call: TRBV7-8; j_call: TRBJ2-3; d_call: TRBD2; cdr3_aa: CASSLLRLAGPGYTQYF; cdr3_nt: TGTGCCAGCAGCTTACTCCGACTAGCGGGGCCGGGATATACGCAGTATTTT
clone_size: .; v_call: TRBV20-1; j_call: TRBJ1-2; d_call: .; cdr3_aa: CSAAGPNGYTF; cdr3_nt: TGCAGTGCCGCGGGACCGAATGGCTACACCTTC
clone_size: .; v_call: TRBV6-5; j_call: TRBJ2-5; d_call: .; cdr3_aa: CASSYSGGEETQYF; cdr3_nt: TGTGCCAGCAGTTACTCCGGAGGGGAAGAGACCCAGTACTTC
clone_size: .; v_call: TRBV19; j_call: TRBJ1-2; d_call: .; cdr3_aa: CASTNPERGSYGYTF; cdr3_nt: TGTGCCAGTACCAACCCCGAAAGGGGCTCCTATGGCTACACCTTC
clone_size: .; v_call: TRBV6-5; j_call: TRBJ2-1; d_call: .; cdr3_aa: CASSLGLYNEQFF; cdr3_nt: TGTGCCAGCAGTTTGGGACTCTACAATGAGCAGTTCTTC
clone_size: .; v_call: TRBV3-1/TRBV3-2; j_call: TRBJ2-3; d_call: TRBD2; cdr3_aa: CASSPGLAGEGYTQYF; cdr3_nt: TGTGCCAGCAGCCCGGGACTAGCGGGAGAGGGGTATACGCAGTATTTT
clone_size: few; v_call: TRBV29-1; j_call: TRBJ1-1; d_call: .; cdr3_aa: CSVRTAPTEAFF; cdr3_nt: TGCAGCGTTAGGACAGCTCCCACTGAAGCTTTCTTT
clone_size: .; v_call: TRBV23-1; j_call: TRBJ1-2; d_call: TRBD1; cdr3_aa: CASSQWTGHYGYTF; cdr3_nt: TGCGCCAGCAGTCAATGGACAGGGCACTATGGCTACACCTTC
clone_size: .; v_call: TRBV28; j_call: TRBJ1-6; d_call: .; cdr3_aa: CASSLMGSSYNSPLHF; cdr3_nt: TGTGCCAGCAGTTTAATGGGGAGCTCCTATAATTCACCCCTCCACTTT
clone_size: .; v_call: TRBV10-3; j_call: TRBJ2-1; d_call: TRBD2; cdr3_aa: CAISRQKAGGMHNEQFF; cdr3_nt: TGTGCCATCAGTCGACAGAAAGCGGGAGGAATGCACAATGAGCAGTTCTTC